Given below is one T cell receptor (beta chain) in context. As originally analysed: Cell counts per sample came from amplifying reference gene primers. Some clones are missing from TCRdb's copy, which holds only in-frame ones; the method was immunoSEQ multiplex PCR. V and J calls and clone size are those listed in that table; D and trimming were worked out from the DNA. The table lists 150,000 or so clones, around four fifths of them singletons, with under 4.5% in the top ten. V lost 4 bases to trimming and J lost 2 bases, with 17 bases between them. Per germline, CDR1 SGHNT and CDR2 YYREEE (reference sequence). The CDR3 runs 16 residues. These data belong to a study of blood T cell repertoires in COVID-19. Across the study: Whether acute or convalescent, the COVID-19 samples came from the United States, Italy and Spain.

Symptom resolution, clearance, or two negative PCRs marked donors in Cohort 3 as recovered. This receptor was obtained from a woman between 45 and 65 years old who had recovered from COVID-19. Sequenced: PBMCs or T cells enriched from blood (not recorded which). The gene calls are TRBV5-4 and TRBJ2-3, with a tentative D call TRBD2 (6 bases). CDR3 sequence: CASSNAGREVTDTQYF. The CDR3 DNA reads as TGTGCCAGCAGCAATGCTGGGCGGGAAGTCACAGATACGCAGTATTTT. Full variable domain (outside the CDR3, taken from reference TRBV5-4 and TRBJ2-3): ETGVTQSPTHLIKTRGQQVTLRCSSQSGHNTVSWYQQALGQGPQFIFQYYREEENGRGNFPPRFSGLQFPNYSSELNVNALELDDSALYLCASSNAGREVTDTQYFGPGTRLTVL.